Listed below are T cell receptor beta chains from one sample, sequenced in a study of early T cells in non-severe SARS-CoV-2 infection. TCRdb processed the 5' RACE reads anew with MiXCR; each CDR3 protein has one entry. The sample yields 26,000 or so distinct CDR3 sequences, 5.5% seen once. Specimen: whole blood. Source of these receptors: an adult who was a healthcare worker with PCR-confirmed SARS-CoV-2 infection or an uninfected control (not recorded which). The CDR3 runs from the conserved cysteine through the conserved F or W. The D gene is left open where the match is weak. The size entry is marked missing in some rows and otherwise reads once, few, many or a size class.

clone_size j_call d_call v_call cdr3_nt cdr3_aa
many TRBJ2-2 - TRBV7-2 TGTGCCAGCAGCTTAGTGGCCTTGAACACCGGGGAGCTGTTTTTT CASSLVALNTGELFF
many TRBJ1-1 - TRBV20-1 TGCAGTGCTAGCAGGACAATGAACACTGAAGCTTTCTTT CSASRTMNTEAFF
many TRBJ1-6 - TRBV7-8 TGTGCCAGCAGTCTCATACGGGGAGGCAATTCACCCCTCCACTTT CASSLIRGGNSPLHF
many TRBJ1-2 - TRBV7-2 TGTGCCAGCAGCTTAGAGACAGACTCCTATGGCTACACCTTC CASSLETDSYGYTF
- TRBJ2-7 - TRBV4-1 TGCGCCAGCAAGGTTGCGGACACGAGCTCCTACGAGCAGTACTTC CASKVADTSSYEQYF
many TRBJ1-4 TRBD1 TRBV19 TGTGCCAGTAGTATTGGGCAGGGGGTACAAAAACTGTTTTTT CASSIGQGVQKLFF
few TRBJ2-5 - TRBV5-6 TGTGCCAGCAGCTTGGGGCAGGGTCGGGAGACCCAGTACTTC CASSLGQGRETQYF
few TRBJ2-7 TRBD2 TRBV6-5 TGTGCCAGCACAACGCGGGCTAGCGGGGTCCTCGCCTACGAGCAGTACTTC CASTTRASGVLAYEQYF
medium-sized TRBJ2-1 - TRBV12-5 TGTGCTAGTGGCTTAAGTCGGTATGAGCAGTTCTTC CASGLSRYEQFF
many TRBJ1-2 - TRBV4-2 TGCGCCAGCAGCCATTCAGGGGATGGCTACACCTTC CASSHSGDGYTF
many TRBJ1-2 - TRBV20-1 TGCAGTGCTCAGGGGCTGGCTAACTATGGCTACACCTTC CSAQGLANYGYTF
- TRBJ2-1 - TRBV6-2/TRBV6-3 TGTGCCAGCAGTTACAATCCTAGCTTAACCTCCTACAATGAGCAGTTCTTC CASSYNPSLTSYNEQFF
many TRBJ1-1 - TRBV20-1 TGCAGTGCTACCAGGGAAGGCACTGAAGCTTTCTTT CSATREGTEAFF
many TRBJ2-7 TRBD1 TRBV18 TGTGCCAGCTCACCGGGACAGGTGAACTACGAGCAGTACTTC CASSPGQVNYEQYF
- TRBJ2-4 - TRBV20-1 TGCAGTGCTAGAGACAGTCTAGCCAAAAACATTCAGTACTTC CSARDSLAKNIQYF
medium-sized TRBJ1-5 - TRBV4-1 TGCGCCAGCAGCCCCGAGGGAACTCAGCCCCAGCATTTT CASSPEGTQPQHF
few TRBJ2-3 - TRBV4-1 TGCGCCAGCAGCCAGGCGCACCCCGGGAGCACAGATACGCAGTATTTT CASSQAHPGSTDTQYF
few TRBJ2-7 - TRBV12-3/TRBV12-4 TGTGCCAGCAGTCGGGATAGAACCGAGCAGTACTTC CASSRDRTEQYF
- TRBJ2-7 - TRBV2 TGTGCCAGCAGTGAAATGCGAGGGGCCTCCTACGAGCAGTACTTC CASSEMRGASYEQYF
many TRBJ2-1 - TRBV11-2 TGTGCCAGCAGCTTGGGTAATGAGCAGTTCTTC CASSLGNEQFF
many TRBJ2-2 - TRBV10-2 TGCGCCAGCAGTGGAGGCACCGGGGAGCTGTTTTTT CASSGGTGELFF
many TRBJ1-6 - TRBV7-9 TGTGCCAGCAGGGGGACGGGTAATTCACCCCTCCACTTT CASRGTGNSPLHF
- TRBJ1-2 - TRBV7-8 TGTGCCAGCAGCTTAGAGCGATTTAGGCCCCTTGACTATGGCTACACCTTC CASSLERFRPLDYGYTF
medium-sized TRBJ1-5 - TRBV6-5 TGTGCCAGCAGTTACTCGACCGGGGTTAATCAGCCCCAGCATTTT CASSYSTGVNQPQHF
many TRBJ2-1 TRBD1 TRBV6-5 TGTGCCAGCAGGCCCCGACAGGGACCGGGCTCCTACAATGAGCAGTTCTTC CASRPRQGPGSYNEQFF
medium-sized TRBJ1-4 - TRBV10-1 TGCGCCAACGGGACGGTGGAAAAGGAAAAACTGTTTTTT CANGTVEKEKLFF
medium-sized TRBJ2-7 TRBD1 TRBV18 TGTGCCAGCTCATCACTTCCCCTTTCGGGGACAGGGGAGTACGAGCAGTACTTC CASSSLPLSGTGEYEQYF
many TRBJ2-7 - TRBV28 TGTGCCAGCAGTTCCCCGACCACCGAGCAGTACTTC CASSSPTTEQYF
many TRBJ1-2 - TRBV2 TGTGCCAGCATCGAAATTCCCTCCGGGGGCTACACCTTC CASIEIPSGGYTF